This TCR beta chain was retrieved from a study of T-cell memory formation after mild COVID-19. Study information: Clustering of TCRs was largely donor specific. The study, taken as a whole, reports: The study found balanced CD4/CD8 in clones contracting day 15 to 85 and a CD4+ lean in later expanders.

Employing constant-segment primers, 5'RACE generated TCR alpha and TCR beta cDNA libraries bearing sample barcodes and UMIs. One entry per CDR3 protein results from TCRdb running MiXCR on the 5' RACE reads. This table has approximately 89,000 distinct CDR3 sequences, approximately 25% appearing once. The CDR3 has 13 amino acids. Germline values: CDR1 LNHDA, CDR2 SQIVND (reference sequence). V lost 3 bases and J 6 bases, leaving 12 bases between the germline ends. Notes on this clonotype: Its antigen is not identified.

Source material: PBMCs or a T cell subset sorted from them (not recorded which). This sequence was found in a young man who had mild COVID-19 (a few samples of this study predate the infection). Cell type and time point are not known. The V gene is TRBV19, the J gene TRBJ2-7; maybe TRBD2 (6 bases). The CDR3 protein is CASSMVGGGEQYF. In nucleotides, the CDR3 is TGTGCCAGTAGTATGGTCGGGGGAGGCGAGCAGTACTTC. Supplemented by reference TRBV19 and TRBJ2-7, the full variable domain reads DGGITQSPKYLFRKEGQNVTLSCEQNLNHDAMYWYRQDPGQGLRLIYYSQIVNDFQKGDIAEGYSVSREKKESFPLTVTSAQKNPTAFYLCASSMVGGGEQYFGPGTRLTVT.